This T cell receptor beta chain was observed in a study of blood T cells in healthy people across ages. On this clonotype: Its target is not known.

Whole-study results and caveats: It was held that diversity estimates obtained from one million T cells represented underestimates. As age increased, TCR beta diversity per million T cells fell in a roughly linear fashion.

J lost 5 bases, V lost 4 bases, and 8 bases had no gene match. Germline CDR1 and CDR2: SGHTA and FQGNSA. CDR3 length equals 16 residues. Combining a sample-barcoded 5' primer with a J-beta primer mix, a second PCR ran for roughly 7 to 12 cycles. TCRdb re-called the 5' RACE reads with MiXCR, one entry per CDR3 protein. The sample contains 730,000 or so distinct CDR3 sequences, 43% of which appear only once. The sequenced material came from blood. The clonotype originates from an older woman in good health. V and J are TRBV7-2 and TRBJ1-4; 9 bases line up with TRBD1. The CDR3 DNA sequence: TGTGCCAGCAGCTCCGAGGCGGGACAGGGCAATGAAAAACTGTTTTTT. This codes for CASSSEAGQGNEKLFF.